These 5 T cell receptor beta chains originate from one sample sequenced in a study of CD8+ T cells in alopecia areata. It was cDNA, reverse transcribed from extracted RNA, that served as the sequencing template. TCRdb's table, derived via immunoSEQ multiplex PCR, lists solely in-frame clones and lacks some. Among 55,000 to 65,000 clones listed, about 44% were seen once. The sequenced sample was NKG2D-low CD8+ T cells sorted from blood. The receptors derive from a human donor with alopecia areata.

In its sample, this clone was seen a few times. The chain carries TRBV7-9 and TRBJ2-1, with D possibly TRBD2 on 6 matching bases. Germline lookup yields CDR1 SEHNR and CDR2 FQNEAQ (reference sequence). The germline V and J ends were trimmed by 6 bases and 10 bases, with 13 bases remaining between them. The CDR3 consists of 12 residues. CDR3 amino acids: CASSPWGDEQFF. In DNA, the CDR3 is TGTGCCAGCAGTCCCTGGGGGGACGAGCAGTTCTTC.

The chain is built from TRBV10-3 and TRBJ2-5, with 7 bases aligning to TRBD1. The CDR3 extends over 15 amino acids. Germline V gene sequence: CDR1 ENHRY, CDR2 SYGVKD. Trimming cost V 4 bases and J 2 bases; bases outside gene matches: 7. This CDR3 reads CAISGATGKQETQYF. The CDR3 DNA reads as TGTGCCATCAGTGGAGCGACAGGGAAGCAAGAGACCCAGTACTTC.

This clone has just a few counts. The chain couples TRBV29-1 to TRBJ2-6; D is tentatively TRBD1 or TRBD2 (5 bases each). Per germline, CDR1 SQVTM and CDR2 ANQGSEA. V dropped 0 bases and J dropped 0 bases, with 15 bases sitting between them. The CDR3 covers 18 residues. CDR3 DNA: TGCAGCGTTGAAGAGGGTACGGGGCTGGGCTCTGGGGCCAACGTCCTGACTTTC. This sequence encodes CSVEEGTGLGSGANVLTF.

This clone was counted many times. The V gene is TRBV15, the J gene TRBJ2-7, with 7 bases fitting TRBD1. The J segment lost 4 bases and the V segment lost 3 bases, leaving 9 bases of the junction unmatched. Germline V gene lookup returns CDR1 LNHNV and CDR2 YYDKDF (reference sequence). The CDR3 contains 15 residues. CDR3 loop: CATSRARGTGYEQYF. The CDR3, as DNA: TGTGCCACCAGCAGGGCCAGGGGGACCGGGTACGAGCAGTACTTC.

CDR3 in amino acids: CSVPWGREQYF. Here the CDR3 DNA reads TGCAGCGTCCCGTGGGGCCGCGAGCAGTACTTC. The chain combines TRBV29-1 with TRBJ2-7; TRBD1 might be the D (5 bases). The length of the CDR3 is 11 residues. Germline V CDR1 and CDR2: SQVTM, ANQGSEA. The V end lost 6 bases, the J end lost 6 bases, and 12 bases lay between the germline ends.